The clone carrying this T cell receptor beta chain was seen only once. Its antigen is not identified. CDR1 is SGHRS, CDR2 YFSETQ, per germline. This CDR3 comprises 13 residues. V lost 0 bases to trimming and J lost 5 bases, with 6 bases between them. Measured with immunoSEQ multiplex PCR; TCRdb has only the in-frame clones, and not every one. This table holds fewer than 75,000 clones, 70% to 85% found once. Researchers isolated CD4+ T cells once about eleven days of culture had elapsed. Of the BNT162b2 and mRNA-1273 vaccines, participants received two doses of one or the other. The data derive from a study of vaccination effects on CD4 cells after COVID-19.

V gene TRBV5-1 combines with J gene TRBJ1-5, with D unclear. The clonotype originates from a human donor who received a COVID-19 vaccine. The sample consisted of CD4+ T cells from PBMCs cultured without peptide, taken after COVID-19 vaccination. The DNA for the CDR3 is TGCGCCAGCAGCTTGGCGGCTGATCAGCCCCAGCATTTT. It yields the protein CASSLAADQPQHF. The full variable domain, in which reference TRBV5-1 and TRBJ1-5 provide the parts outside the CDR3, is KAGVTQTPRYLIKTRGQQVTLSCSPISGHRSVSWYQQTPGQGLQFLFEYFSETQRNKGNFPGRFSGRQFSNSRSEMNVSTLELGDSALYLCASSLAADQPQHFGDGTRLSIL.